The present entry profiles one T cell receptor (beta chain) with its context. The sample belongs to a study of early T cells in non-severe SARS-CoV-2 infection. One entry per CDR3 protein, called by TCRdb with MiXCR from the 5' RACE reads. The sample has 90,000 to 130,000 distinct CDR3 sequences; approximately 12% are singletons. In germline, CDR1 is SGDLS, CDR2 YYNGEE. The CDR3 extends over 14 amino acids. Trimming removed 2 bases from V and 3 bases from J, with 11 bases in between. The clonotype was recovered from an adult who was a healthcare worker with PCR-confirmed SARS-CoV-2 infection or an uninfected control (not recorded which). This chain links TRBV9 with TRBJ1-2; D ambiguous. Source: whole blood, taken at baseline. The CDR3 here is CASSVISGDYGYTF. In DNA form, the CDR3 reads TGTGCCAGCAGCGTTATCAGTGGCGACTATGGCTACACCTTC.